Each of the 15 T cell receptor beta chains below was sequenced from the same sample in a study of T cells after yellow fever vaccination. TCRdb reprocessed the 5' RACE reads via MiXCR and lists one record per CDR3 protein. This sample has approximately 250,000 distinct CDR3 sequences, with roughly 3.7% found just once. This sample comprised PBMCs, obtained 15 days after the yellow fever booster vaccination. These receptors all come from a man aged 18 to 30 who received the YFV17D yellow fever vaccine.

In this sample, this clonotype turned up many times. The J gene is TRBJ2-7, the V gene TRBV6-2 or TRBV6-3, with a weak D call TRBD1 (6 bases). The CDR3 sequence is 16 residues long. Germline assignment: CDR1 MNHEY and CDR2 SVGEGT. V lost 0 bases and J lost 1, with 13 bases in between. CDR3 sequence reads: CASSYSSARGSYEQYV. The CDR3 nucleotides are TGTGCCAGCAGTTACTCTTCCGCCAGGGGATCCTACGAGCAGTACGTC.

This clonotype was seen repeatedly, ten times or more. V usage is TRBV7-2 and J usage is TRBJ1-1, with D unresolved. The length of the CDR3 is 13 residues. CDR1 and CDR2 (germline): SGHTA, FQGNSA. V gave up 4 bases and J gave up 0 bases, with 6 bases separating them. The DNA of the CDR3 is TGTGCCAGCAGCTATGAAGTGAACACTGAAGCTTTCTTT. It encodes CASSYEVNTEAFF. Variable domain in full (rest from reference TRBV7-2 and TRBJ1-1): GAGVSQSPSNKVTEKGKDVELRCDPISGHTALYWYRQSLGQGLEFLIYFQGNSAPDKSGLPSDRFSAERTGGSVSTLTIQRTQQEDSAVYLCASSYEVNTEAFFGQGTRLTVV.

This clonotype was recorded many times. The chain is built from TRBV5-4 and TRBJ2-7, with D unclear. The CDR3 is 14 residues long. The V gene's germline CDR1 is SGHNT and CDR2 YYREEE (reference sequence). The ends were cut back, 4 bases at V and 0 bases at J, with 11 bases in the middle. The CDR3 protein is CASSPYESSYEQYF. CDR3 bases: TGTGCCAGCAGCCCTTACGAAAGCTCCTACGAGCAGTACTTC.

This clonotype occurred many times. The rearrangement joins TRBV5-1 to TRBJ1-6, with D unclear. Germline CDR1 and CDR2: SGHRS and YFSETQ. V was shortened by 2 bases and J by 10 bases, with 10 bases between the two germline ends. The CDR3 is made up of 13 amino acids. The CDR3 DNA reads as TGCGCCAGCAGCTTAACGGCAGAGTCACCCCTCCACTTT. Its protein product is CASSLTAESPLHF.

This clonotype has ten or more counts. V is TRBV6-5 and J is TRBJ1-1; D is uncertain. Germline V gene sequence: CDR1 MNHEY, CDR2 SVGAGI. The V end was cut by 0 bases, the J end by 7 bases, with 6 bases between. The CDR3 contains 12 residues. The DNA for the CDR3 is TGTGCCAGCAGTTACTCGGGTGGTGAAGCTTTCTTT. Protein: CASSYSGGEAFF.

This clonotype was observed at least ten times. This sequence joins TRBV7-3 and TRBJ2-3; 9 nucleotides align to TRBD1. The V segment lost 4 bases and the J segment 1 base; nucleotides outside the gene matches: 6. This CDR3 is 16 amino acids long. CDR1 SGHTA and CDR2 FQGTGA come from the germline V gene. CDR3 sequence: CASSSQGALGTDTQYF. The CDR3 DNA is TGTGCCAGCAGCTCACAGGGGGCGTTGGGCACAGATACGCAGTATTTT.

This clonotype was seen at least ten times. The chain carries TRBV12-3 or TRBV12-4 and TRBJ1-5; 9 bases fit TRBD1. The CDR3 runs to 15 residues. V was clipped by 7 bases and J by 4 bases; unmatched bases: 8. The DNA of the CDR3 is TGTGCCAGCACTTTCGGGGACAGGGATAATCAGCCCCAGCATTTT. Its translation is CASTFGDRDNQPQHF.

Worth noting for this clonotype: This may be a read error, as it is one base from a much larger clone. The chain couples TRBV21-1 to TRBJ2-2; TRBD2 reflects the table's D call only, with no check against the DNA. TRBV21-1 is a recognized pseudogene. CDR3 length: 16 residues. CDR3 region: CASSNRWTSNTGELIF. The CDR3 nucleotides are TGTGCCAGCAGCAATAGGTGGACTTCGAACACCGGGGAGCTGATTTTT.

This clonotype was counted many times. CDR3 amino acids: CASSFQGASDTQYF. CDR3 DNA: TGTGCCAGCAGTTTCCAGGGGGCATCAGATACGCAGTATTTT. This rearrangement joins TRBV27 to TRBJ2-3; TRBD1 agrees at 8 bases. J was trimmed by 4 bases and V by 3 bases; bases with no gene match: 3. CDR1 and CDR2 (germline): MNHEY, SMNVEV (reference sequence). CDR3 length: 14 residues.

This clonotype showed up many times. The chain uses TRBV6-2 or TRBV6-3 and TRBJ2-5; tentative D call: TRBD1 (5 bases). Germline CDR1 and CDR2: MNHEY and SVGEGT. The CDR3 totals 13 residues. Between the trimmed V and J ends, which lost 5 bases and 4 bases, there was a span of 11 bases. CDR3 sequence: CASSGAARETQYF. CDR3 nucleotide sequence: TGTGCCAGCAGTGGGGCCGCGAGAGAGACCCAGTACTTC.

In its sample, this clonotype was seen many times. V and J are TRBV4-1 and TRBJ1-6; 9 nucleotides agree with TRBD1. The CDR3 consists of 16 residues. Trimming took 0 bases from V and 9 from J; bases not matched to a gene: 6. Germline V gene data show CDR1 as MGHRA and CDR2 as YSYEKL. CDR3 bases: TGCGCCAGCAGCCAAGATCTTGCGGACAGGGGTTCACCCCTCCACTTT. It translates to CASSQDLADRGSPLHF.

This clonotype has ten or more counts. The chain links TRBV20-1 to TRBJ2-2; 9 positions match TRBD1. The CDR3 contains 16 residues. CDR1 and CDR2 from the germline V gene are DFQATT and SNEGSKA (reference sequence). Trimming took 6 bases from V and 5 from J; bases not matched to a gene: 13. The CDR3 here is CSAMSPGQGGTGELFF. The CDR3 DNA sequence: TGCAGTGCCATGTCCCCGGGACAGGGAGGAACCGGGGAGCTGTTTTTT.

This clonotype showed up many times. This sequence joins TRBV7-2 and TRBJ2-7; 8 bases fit TRBD1. CDR3 length: 15 residues. Germline V gene lookup returns CDR1 SGHTA and CDR2 FQGNSA. V lost 4 bases, J lost 4 bases, and 9 bases stayed unmatched. CDR3 nucleotide sequence: TGTGCCAGCAGCTCGCAGGGGACAGGACTTTACGAGCAGTACGTC. It yields the protein CASSSQGTGLYEQYV.

This clonotype was seen repeatedly, ten times or more. The gene calls are TRBV4-1 and TRBJ2-4; the D gene could be TRBD1 or TRBD2 (6 bases each). The germline V gene encodes CDR1 MGHRA and CDR2 YSYEKL. The CDR3 length is 15 residues. Trimming stripped 6 bases from V and 0 bases from J, with 12 bases between. The chain's CDR3 is CASRTGALAKNIQYF. CDR3 bases: TGCGCCAGCAGAACGGGGGCCTTAGCCAAAAACATTCAGTACTTC.

This clonotype was seen at least ten times. The chain has TRBV7-2 and TRBJ1-5; tentative D call: TRBD1 (6 bases). This CDR3 is 16 amino acids long. Trimming took off 2 bases at V and 6 bases at J, with 17 bases between the two ends. CDR1 and CDR2 from the germline V gene are SGHTA and FQGNSA. The CDR3 sequence is CASSLIPGVLTQPQHF. CDR3 coding DNA: TGTGCCAGCAGCTTAATTCCAGGGGTTCTGACTCAGCCCCAGCATTTT. The entire variable domain, with the rest obtained from reference TRBV7-2 and TRBJ1-5, is as follows: GAGVSQSPSNKVTEKGKDVELRCDPISGHTALYWYRQSLGQGLEFLIYFQGNSAPDKSGLPSDRFSAERTGGSVSTLTIQRTQQEDSAVYLCASSLIPGVLTQPQHFGDGTRLSIL.